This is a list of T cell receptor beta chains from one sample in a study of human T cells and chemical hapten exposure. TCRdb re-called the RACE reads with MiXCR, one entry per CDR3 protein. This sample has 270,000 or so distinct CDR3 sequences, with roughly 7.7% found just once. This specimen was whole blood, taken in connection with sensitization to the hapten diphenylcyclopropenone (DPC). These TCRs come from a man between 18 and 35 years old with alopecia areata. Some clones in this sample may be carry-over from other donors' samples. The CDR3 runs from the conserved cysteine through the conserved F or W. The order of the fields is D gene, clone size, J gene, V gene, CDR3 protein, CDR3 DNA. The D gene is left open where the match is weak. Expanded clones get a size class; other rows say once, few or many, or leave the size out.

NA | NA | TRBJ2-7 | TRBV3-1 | CASSVASNYEQYF | TGTGCCAGCAGCGTCGCATCGAACTACGAGCAGTACTTC
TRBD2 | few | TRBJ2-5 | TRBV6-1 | CASTQRAGSYQETQYF | TGTGCCAGCACCCAAAGAGCGGGATCGTACCAAGAGACCCAGTACTTC
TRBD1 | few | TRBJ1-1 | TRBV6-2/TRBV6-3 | CASSYRGQGYTEAFF | TGTGCCAGCAGTTACCGAGGACAGGGTTACACTGAAGCTTTCTTT
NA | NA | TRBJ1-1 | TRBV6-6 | CASSYSTAGRRAEAFF | TGTGCCAGCAGTTACTCGACGGCAGGTCGGAGGGCTGAAGCTTTCTTT
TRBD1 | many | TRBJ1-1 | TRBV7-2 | CASSPPGQGKNTEAFF | TGTGCCAGCAGCCCACCAGGACAGGGGAAGAACACTGAAGCTTTCTTT
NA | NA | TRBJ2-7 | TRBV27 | CASSPGRGSRSYEQYF | TGTGCCAGCAGCCCGGGGCGTGGCAGCCGATCCTACGAGCAGTACTTC
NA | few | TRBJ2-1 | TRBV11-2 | CASSLEWPVSYNEQFF | TGTGCCAGCAGCTTAGAGTGGCCAGTCTCCTACAATGAGCAGTTCTTC
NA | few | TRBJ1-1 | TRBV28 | CASSLSFRSGTEAFF | TGTGCCAGCAGTTTATCTTTCAGGTCCGGCACTGAAGCTTTCTTT
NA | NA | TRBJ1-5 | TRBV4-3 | CASSQDRGATGNQPQHF | TGCGCCAGCAGCCAAGATCGGGGGGCGACGGGCAATCAGCCCCAGCATTTT
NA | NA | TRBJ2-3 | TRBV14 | CASSQDRGIGTDTQYF | TGTGCCAGCAGCCAAGATCGCGGGATCGGCACAGATACGCAGTATTTT